The 18 T cell receptor beta chains reported below all come from one sample, sequenced in a study of T-cell reconstitution after alpha-beta-depleted transplantation in children. Preparation of the TCRbeta library involved a method that used unique molecular identifiers. From the PCR reads, TCRdb called clonotypes with MiXCR, one entry per CDR3 protein. The sample carries 500,000 or so distinct CDR3 sequences, over 9.5% recorded once. The starting material was PBMCs, mostly from graft donor cells, obtained 180 days after TCRalphabeta/CD19-depleted stem cell transplant. These receptor sequences come from a female patient between 2 and 15 years old who had a stem cell transplant for aplastic anemia, so the T cells may come from the graft donor.

The V call is TRBV5-5, the J call TRBJ2-6; D unresolved. CDR1 is SGHKS and CDR2 is YYEKEE in the germline V gene (reference sequence). Trimming took off 4 bases at V and 0 bases at J, with 14 bases between the two ends. The CDR3 is made up of 17 amino acids. This CDR3 is CASSPMVWGSGANVLTF. The CDR3 DNA follows: TGTGCCAGCAGCCCGATGGTTTGGGGCTCTGGGGCCAACGTCCTGACTTTC.

The rearrangement links TRBV27 to TRBJ2-3; D is unresolved. The CDR3 runs 14 residues. CDR1 and CDR2 (germline): MNHEY, SMNVEV (reference sequence). V lost 4 bases and J 2 bases, leaving 10 bases between the germline ends. The CDR3 bases are TGTGCCAGCAGTTACCGCACCCCCACAGATACGCAGTATTTT. As protein: CASSYRTPTDTQYF.

This clonotype was observed at least ten times. V usage is TRBV10-3 and J usage is TRBJ2-1; 9 bases fit TRBD2. CDR1 is ENHRY, CDR2 SYGVKD, per germline. With V trimmed by 1 base and J by 2 bases, 3 bases remained unmatched. The CDR3 is 16 residues long. CDR3 in amino acids: CAISEYGGRAYNEQFF. The DNA for the CDR3 is TGTGCCATCAGTGAGTACGGCGGGAGGGCCTACAATGAGCAGTTCTTC.

The rearrangement joins TRBV6-1 to TRBJ1-2, with 9 bases lining up with TRBD1. CDR3 length: 14 amino acids. Trimming took 5 bases from V and 8 from J; bases not matched to a gene: 9. CDR1 and CDR2 (germline): MNHNS, SASEGT. The CDR3 DNA reads as TGTGCCAGCAGTCCCACACAGGGGGCAGGAGGCTACACCTTC. Translating it yields CASSPTQGAGGYTF.

This clonotype has a count of ten or more. The chain couples TRBV5-5 to TRBJ1-1, with no clear D. This CDR3 has 14 amino acids. V lost 0 bases and J lost 7, with 13 bases in between. CDR1 and CDR2 from the germline V gene are SGHKS and YYEKEE (reference sequence). The CDR3 coding sequence is TGTGCCAGCAGCTTGGCCGGGGAGAGGATTGAAGCTTTCTTT. Encoded protein: CASSLAGERIEAFF.

The chain combines TRBV6-5 with TRBJ2-2; 7 nucleotides line up with TRBD2. The CDR3 runs to 15 residues. V shed 1 base, J shed 4 bases, and the junction held 3 bases outside the gene matches. Per germline, CDR1 MNHEY and CDR2 SVGAGI. The DNA of the CDR3 is TGTGCCAGCAGTTACTGGGGGGGGAGCACCGGGGAGCTGTTTTTT. It codes for CASSYWGGSTGELFF.

This clonotype was counted a few times. This chain joins TRBV4-1 and TRBJ2-7; TRBD2 aligns across 9 bases. The trim removed 3 bases at V and 0 bases at J, leaving 6 bases unmatched. The CDR3 runs to 16 residues. The V gene's germline CDR1 is MGHRA and CDR2 YSYEKL. The CDR3 nucleotides read TGCGCCAGCAGCCACGTTCTAGCGGGAAACTCCTACGAGCAGTACGTC. It codes for CASSHVLAGNSYEQYV.

This clonotype was detected only a few times. The chain couples TRBV15 to TRBJ2-1; D not resolved. Germline CDR1 LNHNV, CDR2 YYDKDF (reference sequence). This CDR3 has 17 residues. Trimming removed 1 base at V and 4 bases at J, with 17 bases between. The CDR3 DNA reads as TGTGCCACCAGCAGAGGGAACTCCCCACCGATGTACAATGAGCAGTTCTTC. Protein sequence: CATSRGNSPPMYNEQFF.

The V gene is TRBV6-5, the J gene TRBJ1-4; weak D call: TRBD1 (5 bases). Germline-derived CDR1 and CDR2 are MNHEY and SVGAGI. The CDR3 covers 16 residues. Trimming took off 5 bases at V and 0 bases at J, with 13 bases between the two ends. The DNA for the CDR3 is TGTGCCAGCAGTAGTCCCGCGGGGGCAACTAATGAAAAACTGTTTTTT. Protein sequence: CASSSPAGATNEKLFF.

This clonotype appeared many times. The chain uses TRBV5-1 and TRBJ2-3, with TRBD2 matching 8 bases. In germline, CDR1 is SGHRS, CDR2 YFSETQ. The CDR3 sequence is 16 residues long. V was clipped by 3 bases and J by 3 bases; unmatched bases: 9. The CDR3 nucleotides read TGCGCCAGCAGCTGGATAAACGGGGGGGCAACAGATACGCAGTATTTT. This gives the protein CASSWINGGATDTQYF. The whole variable domain, remainder taken from reference TRBV5-1 and TRBJ2-3, is KAGVTQTPRYLIKTRGQQVTLSCSPISGHRSVSWYQQTPGQGLQFLFEYFSETQRNKGNFPGRFSGRQFSNSRSEMNVSTLELGDSALYLCASSWINGGATDTQYFGPGTRLTVL.

This chain connects TRBV5-1 to TRBJ2-7; D is tentatively TRBD1 or TRBD2 (6 bases each). The germline CDR1 and CDR2 sequences are SGHRS and YFSETQ. Between the trimmed V and J ends, which lost 0 bases and 7 bases, there was a span of 11 bases. The CDR3 length is 13 residues. The CDR3 loop is CASSLGRDNEQYV. CDR3 DNA sequence: TGCGCCAGCAGCTTGGGGCGGGACAATGAGCAGTACGTC.

Concerning this clonotype: A read error may explain this, as a much larger clone is one base away. V is TRBV5-1 and J is TRBJ2-3, with a weak D call TRBD2 (6 bases). This CDR3 region has 15 residues. Trimming took 4 bases from V and 4 from J, leaving 16 bases between them. The germline CDR1 and CDR2 sequences are SGHRS and YFSETQ. The CDR3 DNA sequence: TGCGCCAGCAGCGCCAATGGGGGGATGGCAGATACGCAGTATTTT. As protein: CASSANGGMADTQYF. Based on the CDR3 plus reference TRBV5-1 and TRBJ2-3, the full variable domain is KAGVTQTPRYLIKTRGQQVTLSCSPISGHRSVSWYQQTPGQGLQFLFEYFSETQRNKGNFPGRFSGRQFSNSRSEMNVSTLELGDSALYLCASSANGGMADTQYFGPGTRLTVL.

The genes are TRBV20-1 and TRBJ2-1, with a tentative D call TRBD2 (5 bases). The CDR3 has 12 amino acids. The V gene lost 1 base and the J gene lost 7 bases, with 8 bases spanning the gap. Germline V gene data show CDR1 as DFQATT and CDR2 as SNEGSKA (reference sequence). CDR3 sequence: CSARVPGNEQFF. CDR3 DNA sequence: TGCAGTGCTAGAGTCCCGGGAAATGAGCAGTTCTTC.

This clonotype was observed a handful of times. The chain links TRBV6-6 to TRBJ2-5, with TRBD1 matching 7 bases. The CDR3 contains 13 residues. Germline V gene sequence: CDR1 MNHNY, CDR2 SVGAGI (reference sequence). V trimming: 2 bases; J trimming: 5 bases; junction bases outside the gene matches: 2. The CDR3 nucleotides read TGTGCCAGCAGTTACGGGACAGCGGAGACCCAGTACTTC. Its protein product is CASSYGTAETQYF.

This chain connects TRBV18 to TRBJ2-1, with TRBD2 as a possible D gene (6 bases). The CDR3 is 14 amino acids. Trimming stripped 1 base from V and 6 bases from J, with 10 bases between. Looked up from germline, CDR1 is KGHSH and CDR2 is LQKENI. Here the CDR3 reads CASSPLLAGNEQFF. In DNA form, the CDR3 reads TGTGCCAGCTCACCACTACTAGCAGGCAATGAGCAGTTCTTC.

This clonotype has only a few counts. V usage is TRBV6-5 and J usage is TRBJ2-2; D gene unclear. Germline CDR1 reads MNHEY; CDR2 reads SVGAGI. The V gene lost 0 bases and the J gene lost 7 bases, with 12 bases spanning the gap. There are 15 residues in the CDR3. The CDR3 region is CASSYSSDRHGELFF. Written as DNA, the CDR3 is TGTGCCAGCAGTTACTCGTCAGATAGACACGGGGAGCTGTTTTTT.

J is TRBJ2-5 and V is TRBV14, with D perhaps TRBD2 (7 bases). CDR3 length equals 17 residues. From germline, CDR1 is SGHDN and CDR2 FVKESK. Trimming took off 0 bases at V and 1 base at J, with 15 bases between the two ends. The CDR3 reads CASSQDRGDIVQETQYF. As DNA, the CDR3 is TGTGCCAGCAGCCAAGATCGGGGGGACATAGTCCAAGAGACCCAGTACTTC.

This clonotype was counted many times. The rearrangement uses TRBV29-1 and TRBJ1-5; D might be TRBD1 (5 bases). V shed 4 bases and J shed 0 bases, with 7 bases lying between them. This CDR3 has 13 amino acids. From germline, CDR1 is SQVTM and CDR2 ANQGSEA. In DNA, the CDR3 is TGCAGCGTTGCAGGGTATAGCAATCAGCCCCAGCATTTT. Its protein product is CSVAGYSNQPQHF.